This T cell receptor beta chain was retrieved from a study of T cells in localized non-small cell lung cancer. Profiled with immunoSEQ multiplex PCR; TCRdb holds only in-frame clones, not every one. The sample holds approximately 29,000 clones, about four fifths seen once. CDR1 and CDR2 from the germline V gene are SGHRS and YFSETQ. This CDR3 has 14 residues. Trimming left V 0 bases short and J 7 bases short, with 14 bases between. The chain combines TRBV5-1 with TRBJ2-7; D remains unclear. Sample: peripheral blood mononuclear cells, taken before any cancer treatment. The sequence was collected from a man aged 40-75 years with stage III lung adenocarcinoma. CDR3 loop: CASSLDGTLGEQYV. The CDR3 nucleotides read TGCGCCAGCAGCTTGGACGGAACTTTAGGAGAGCAGTACGTC.